The source of this TCR beta chain is a study of T cells in localized non-small cell lung cancer. Study observations and caveats: Adjacent lung tissue had a median about 52 of the top 100 clones found in the tumor. Highest T cell clonality was seen in uninvolved adjacent lung, surpassing that measured in tumor.

Generated by immunoSEQ multiplex PCR, the TCRdb table keeps only in-frame clones and is missing some. The sample has about 48,000 clones, roughly 80% seen once. Note on this clone: Its antigen is as yet unknown.

Sequenced here: peripheral blood, sampled before any cancer treatment. This sequence originates from a man aged 40-75 years with stage I squamous cell lung carcinoma.

In DNA, the CDR3 is TGTGCCAGTCTCGGGACCACCTACAATCAGCCCCAGCATTTT. It codes for CASLGTTYNQPQHF. V is TRBV19 and J is TRBJ1-5, with D possibly TRBD1 on 5 matching bases. CDR1 is LNHDA and CDR2 is SQIVND in the germline V gene (reference sequence). The CDR3 loop spans 14 amino acids. V was cut by 8 bases and J by 3 bases, with 14 bases left in between.